What follows are 25 T cell receptor beta chains derived from one specimen sequenced in a study of blood T cell repertoires in COVID-19. Sequencing used immunoSEQ multiplex PCR; TCRdb keeps in-frame clones, though not all of them. The sample contains hundreds of thousands of clones, around 91% of which appear only once. The sequenced sample consisted of peripheral blood. The receptors originated from a young woman who had recovered from COVID-19.

The chain uses TRBV21-1 and TRBJ1-2; the table assigns TRBD1, which was not confirmed against the DNA. TRBV21-1 is labeled a pseudogene. The CDR3 extends over 15 amino acids. For the CDR3, the DNA is TGTGCCAGCAGCAAATTGTGGACAGCGAGGAATGGCTACACCTTC. Its translation is CASSKLWTARNGYTF.

This chain joins TRBV24-1 and TRBJ2-5; D is perhaps TRBD1 (5 bases). The length of the CDR3 is 16 residues. The V gene's germline CDR1 is KGHDR and CDR2 SFDVKD. Trimming cost V 3 bases and J 4 bases, with 17 bases left between them. The DNA for the CDR3 is TGTGCCACCAGTGATCCTGCCGAAAGGGGTCCAGAGACCCAGTACTTC. Translated: CATSDPAERGPETQYF.

This chain connects TRBV5-4 to TRBJ2-4; D unresolved. Germline V lookup: CDR1 SGHNT, CDR2 YYREEE (reference sequence). Trimming pared 4 bases from V and 7 bases from J, leaving 12 bases between. The CDR3 loop spans 13 amino acids. This CDR3 reads CASSQMGPNIQYF. CDR3 DNA: TGTGCCAGCAGCCAAATGGGCCCCAACATTCAGTACTTC.

The rearrangement uses TRBV14 and TRBJ1-3; D is uncertain. The CDR3 is made up of 13 amino acids. Between the trimmed V and J ends, which lost 0 bases and 9 bases, there was a span of 9 bases. Germline assignment: CDR1 SGHDN and CDR2 FVKESK. The CDR3 protein is CASSQDSRFTIYF. CDR3 nucleotides: TGTGCCAGCAGCCAAGACTCCCGGTTCACCATATATTTT.

The rearrangement links TRBV5-1 to TRBJ2-3, with D tentatively TRBD2 (6 bases). This CDR3 contains 15 residues. Trimming pared 0 bases from V and 4 bases from J, leaving 12 bases between. Germline loops: CDR1 SGHRS, CDR2 YFSETQ. CDR3 DNA sequence: TGCGCCAGCAGCTTGGAACTAGCCCGGGCAGATACGCAGTATTTT. Translating gives CASSLELARADTQYF.

J is TRBJ1-5 and V is TRBV3-1 (or the pseudogene TRBV3-2); D is possibly TRBD1 (5 bases). CDR1 is LGHDT, CDR2 YNNKEL, per germline (reference sequence). Between the trimmed V and J ends, which lost 0 bases and 7 bases, there was a span of 13 bases. CDR3 size: 15 residues. CDR3 nucleotide sequence: TGTGCCAGCAGCCAAGACATGGGGCAAGGCCAGCCCCAGCATTTT. Translating it yields CASSQDMGQGQPQHF.

V gene TRBV7-7 combines with J gene TRBJ2-3, with D possibly matching TRBD2 (5 bases). Germline CDR1 and CDR2: SSHAT and FNYEAQ (reference sequence). Trimming pared 5 bases from V and 2 bases from J, leaving 14 bases between. CDR3 length: 15 amino acids. The CDR3 DNA reads as TGTGCCAGCAGCCTACTAGGGCATGACACAGATACGCAGTATTTT. This codes for CASSLLGHDTDTQYF.

This chain links TRBV7-8 with TRBJ2-1, with unresolved D. Germline CDR1 and CDR2: SGHVS and FQNEAQ. The CDR3 has 13 amino acids. V was shortened by 3 bases and J by 9 bases, with 12 bases between the two germline ends. Here the CDR3 DNA reads TGTGCCAGCAGCTTGGGCCCTACCGGTGAGCAGTTCTTC. Translation: CASSLGPTGEQFF.

In regard to this clone: One junction end disagrees with the germline gene, perhaps due to a read error. V is TRBV20-1 and J is TRBJ1-2, with D maybe TRBD1 (5 bases). CDR1 is DFQATT and CDR2 is SNEGSKA in the germline V gene (reference sequence). This CDR3 has 9 amino acids. CDR3 sequence: CSASFGGIF. The CDR3 DNA sequence: TGCAGTGCTAGTTTCGGGGGAATCTTC.

The chain combines TRBV7-9 with TRBJ1-2; D remains unclear. This CDR3 is 13 amino acids long. CDR1 is SEHNR, CDR2 FQNEAQ, per germline (reference sequence). The V end lost 5 bases, the J end lost 5 bases, and 12 bases lay between the germline ends. The CDR3 nucleotides read TGTGCCAGCAGCCCCTCAGAGGGTTATGGCTACACCTTC. Translation gives CASSPSEGYGYTF.

V gene TRBV7-9 combines with J gene TRBJ2-1; 11 bases map to TRBD2. V lost 6 bases, J lost 7 bases, and 14 bases stayed unmatched. The CDR3 loop spans 17 amino acids. Germline V gene sequence: CDR1 SEHNR, CDR2 FQNEAQ (reference sequence). CDR3 residues: CASSSVAGGRIVNEQFF. The DNA for the CDR3 is TGTGCCAGCAGTTCAGTAGCGGGAGGGCGGATAGTGAATGAGCAGTTCTTC.

This clone was recorded a few times. This rearrangement joins TRBV24-1 to TRBJ1-5, with D tentatively TRBD1 (5 bases). Germline loops: CDR1 KGHDR, CDR2 SFDVKD. V was pared by 3 bases and J by 6 bases, with 20 bases between. This CDR3 is 17 amino acids long. The CDR3 DNA is TGTGCCACCAGTGATATAGCTACGGGGGTGGGTGGTCAGCCCCAGCATTTT. Protein sequence: CATSDIATGVGGQPQHF.

This clone appeared a single time. The DNA of the CDR3 is TGTGCCAGCAGTTTTAGTAAGGGACTAGCGGGAGGGGTCTACAATGAGCAGTTCTTC. It specifies CASSFSKGLAGGVYNEQFF. The V and J genes are TRBV6-2 or TRBV6-3 and TRBJ2-1; 16 nucleotides line up with TRBD2. Germline CDR1 is MNHEY and CDR2 is SVGEGT. The CDR3 length is 19 residues. V dropped 4 bases and J dropped 3; count of bases not matched to a gene: 9.

The J gene is TRBJ1-2, the V gene TRBV19, with a weak D call TRBD1 (6 bases). Germline values: CDR1 LNHDA, CDR2 SQIVND (reference sequence). This CDR3 has 16 residues. Trimming took off 9 bases at V and 2 bases at J, with 22 bases between the two ends. The CDR3 coding sequence is TGTGCCAGCAGGCCCTTCCAACAGAGGGGGAACTATGGCTACACCTTC. Translating it yields CASRPFQQRGNYGYTF.

V usage is TRBV11-3 and J usage is TRBJ1-1, with D unresolved. Trimming took 2 bases from V and 1 from J, leaving 8 bases between them. CDR1 and CDR2 (germline): SGHNT, YENEEA. The CDR3 is made up of 14 amino acids. In nucleotides, the CDR3 is TGTGCCAGCAGCTTATTCACGGGGAACACTGAAGCTTTCTTT. This encodes CASSLFTGNTEAFF.

This chain uses TRBV19 with TRBJ1-1; tentative D call: TRBD1 (6 bases). The CDR3 is 17 residues long. Trimming cost V 2 bases and J 0 bases, with 16 bases left between them. Germline loops: CDR1 LNHDA, CDR2 SQIVND (reference sequence). In DNA, the CDR3 is TGTGCCAGTAGTATAAAGAAACAGGGCTTCATGAACACTGAAGCTTTCTTT. It specifies CASSIKKQGFMNTEAFF.

This clone appeared a few times. The V call is TRBV3-1 (or the pseudogene TRBV3-2), the J call TRBJ1-2; 9 bases line up with TRBD1. The ends lost 4 bases at V and 7 bases at J; junction bases unmatched: 4. Per germline, CDR1 LGHDT and CDR2 YNNKEL (reference sequence). The length of the CDR3 is 13 residues. The CDR3 sequence is CASSPETGGGYTF. The DNA for the CDR3 is TGTGCCAGCAGCCCGGAGACAGGGGGTGGCTACACCTTC.

This clone was seen only once. The rearrangement joins TRBV12-3 or TRBV12-4 to TRBJ2-1, with TRBD2 matching over 11 bases. Germline trimming cut 8 bases from V and 6 bases from J; bases unmatched to any gene: 0. The CDR3 is 12 residues long. The CDR3 reads CASGTSGNEQFF. The CDR3 DNA reads as TGTGCCAGCGGGACTAGCGGCAATGAGCAGTTCTTC.

The chain carries TRBV6-1 and TRBJ1-5; the D is unclear. The CDR3 covers 15 residues. Between the trimmed V and J ends, which lost 1 base and 0 bases, there was a span of 7 bases. Germline CDR1 MNHNS, CDR2 SASEGT. The CDR3 region has the DNA TGTGCCAGCAGTGAAGACAGTTATAGCAATCAGCCCCAGCATTTT. The encoded protein is CASSEDSYSNQPQHF.

The rearrangement uses TRBV19 and TRBJ1-4; possibly TRBD1 for D (6 bases). V gave up 1 base and J gave up 4 bases, with 13 bases separating them. Germline CDR1 and CDR2: LNHDA and SQIVND (reference sequence). The CDR3 is made up of 16 amino acids. Here the CDR3 DNA reads TGTGCCAGTAGTATAGTGGCAGGACAGTATAATGAAAAACTGTTTTTT. Translated: CASSIVAGQYNEKLFF.

This clone appeared once. The chain carries TRBV7-9 and TRBJ2-3; D is possibly TRBD2 (6 bases). The CDR3 spans 16 residues. Germline CDR1 and CDR2: SEHNR and FQNEAQ (reference sequence). V was trimmed by 0 bases and J by 1 base, leaving 11 bases between them. The CDR3 sequence is CASSLAASVGTDTQYF. CDR3 in DNA: TGTGCCAGCAGCTTAGCGGCTAGCGTGGGCACAGATACGCAGTATTTT.

The chain has TRBV5-1 and TRBJ2-1; no definite D call. The CDR3 totals 14 residues. Germline V gene sequence: CDR1 SGHRS, CDR2 YFSETQ. Trimming stripped 0 bases from V and 3 bases from J, with 7 bases between. The CDR3 coding sequence is TGCGCCAGCAGCTTGGGCCCAGACTACAATGAGCAGTTCTTC. Amino acid sequence: CASSLGPDYNEQFF.

This clone was detected a few times. The rearrangement uses TRBV7-2 and TRBJ1-1; perhaps TRBD1 as D (5 bases). There are 13 residues in the CDR3. Germline CDR1 and CDR2: SGHTA and FQGNSA. V lost 5 bases and J lost 1, with 8 bases in between. CDR3 sequence reads: CASSRQRNTEAFF. In DNA, the CDR3 is TGTGCCAGCAGCAGACAGAGGAACACTGAAGCTTTCTTT.

The genes are TRBV30 and TRBJ2-7, with 10 bases aligning to TRBD2. The J call may not be correct, given that the DNA end is closer to TRBJ2-5. CDR3 length equals 14 residues. Germline assignment: CDR1 GTSNPN and CDR2 SVGIG (reference sequence). CDR3: CAWTGTSEEETQYF. DNA of the CDR3: TGTGCCTGGACCGGGACTAGCGAAGAAGAGACCCAGTACTTC.

This chain uses TRBV2 with TRBJ1-1; D perhaps matches TRBD1 (6 bases). Trimming shortened V by 2 bases and J by 4 bases, and 11 bases separated the two germline ends. This CDR3 has 14 residues. Germline CDR1 and CDR2: SNHLY and FYNNEI. The CDR3 region is CASSEIYRATEAFF. DNA of the CDR3: TGTGCCAGCAGTGAAATCTACAGGGCCACTGAAGCTTTCTTT.